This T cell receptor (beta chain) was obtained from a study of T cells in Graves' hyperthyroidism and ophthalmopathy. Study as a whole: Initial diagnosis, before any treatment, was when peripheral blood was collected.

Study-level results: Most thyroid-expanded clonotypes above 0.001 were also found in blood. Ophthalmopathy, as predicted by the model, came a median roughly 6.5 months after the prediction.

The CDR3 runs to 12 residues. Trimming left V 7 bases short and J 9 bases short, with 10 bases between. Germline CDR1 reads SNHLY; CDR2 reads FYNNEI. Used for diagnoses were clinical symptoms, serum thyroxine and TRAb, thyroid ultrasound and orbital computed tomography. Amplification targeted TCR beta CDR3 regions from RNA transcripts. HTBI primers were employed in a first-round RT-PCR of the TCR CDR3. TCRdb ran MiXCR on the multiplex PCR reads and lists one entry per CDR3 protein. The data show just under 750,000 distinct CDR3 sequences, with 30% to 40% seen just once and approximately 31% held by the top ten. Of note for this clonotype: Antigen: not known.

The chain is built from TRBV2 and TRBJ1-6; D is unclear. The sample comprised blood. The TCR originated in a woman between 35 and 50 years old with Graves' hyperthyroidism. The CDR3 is CASIRASSPLHF. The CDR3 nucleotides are TGTGCCAGCATCCGGGCCAGTTCACCCCTCCACTTT.